This T cell receptor (beta chain) was sequenced in a study of blood T cell repertoires in COVID-19. Study details: Both acute and convalescent COVID-19 samples were obtained from the United States, Italy and Spain.

Libraries were prepared by immunoSEQ multiplex PCR; TCRdb keeps only in-frame clonotypes and omits some of them. Found here are about 170,000 clones, around 81% of them singletons; the top ten hold under 3%. This clone was observed a few times. Trimming removed 0 bases from V and 6 bases from J, with 13 bases in between. This CDR3 comprises 15 residues. Germline CDR1 and CDR2: SGHDN and FVKESK. Sequenced sample: peripheral blood. The chain combines TRBV14 with TRBJ2-3; a possible D gene is TRBD2 (6 bases). This clonotype was obtained from a human donor with acute or convalescent COVID-19. The donor label of this sample is uncertain. The CDR3 nucleotides are TGTGCCAGCAGCCAAGATCTCGGGGGTGATGATACGCAGTATTTT. Its protein is CASSQDLGGDDTQYF.